This T cell receptor beta chain was recovered during a study of blood T cell repertoires in COVID-19. Background on the study: The origin of the acute and convalescent COVID-19 samples was the United States, Italy and Spain. PBMCs, B-cell-depleted T cells, or T cells provided the cDNA or gDNA that made up the material.

In the authors' methods: It was from reference gene primer amplification that nucleated cell counts were estimated. Clones were read by immunoSEQ multiplex PCR, and TCRdb kept only the in-frame ones, dropping some. D and trimming come from the DNA, and the V and J calls and clone size come from that table. Of 150,000 to 200,000 clones in the sample, 60% to 80% are singletons; the top ten hold roughly 17%. This CDR3 region has 13 residues. Germline V gene sequence: CDR1 KGHSH, CDR2 LQKENI. V lost 6 bases and J 3 bases, leaving 9 bases between the germline ends. This clone came up once. Additional DNA sequences in this sample encode the identical CDR3.

This TCR came from a man in his sixties with active or convalescent COVID-19. Sequenced: peripheral blood. The chain employs TRBV18 and TRBJ1-5; tentatively, D is TRBD1 (6 bases). CDR3 sequence (DNA): TGTGCCAGCTCTACAGGGCCCAATCAGCCCCAGCATTTT. Protein: CASSTGPNQPQHF.